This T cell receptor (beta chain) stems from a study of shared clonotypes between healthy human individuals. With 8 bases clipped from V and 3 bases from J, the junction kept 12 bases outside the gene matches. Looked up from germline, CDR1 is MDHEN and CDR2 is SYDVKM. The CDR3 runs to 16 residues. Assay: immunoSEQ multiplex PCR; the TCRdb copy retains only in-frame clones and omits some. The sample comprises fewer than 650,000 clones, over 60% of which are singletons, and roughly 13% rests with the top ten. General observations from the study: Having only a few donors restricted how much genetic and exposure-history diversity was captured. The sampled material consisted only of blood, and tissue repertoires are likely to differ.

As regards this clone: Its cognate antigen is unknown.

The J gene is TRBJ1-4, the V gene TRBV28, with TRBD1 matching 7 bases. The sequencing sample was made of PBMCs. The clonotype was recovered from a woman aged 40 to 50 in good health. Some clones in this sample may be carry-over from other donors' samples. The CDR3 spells CASGKAGGNSNEKLFF. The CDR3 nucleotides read TGTGCCAGCGGGAAGGCAGGGGGAAATTCTAATGAAAAACTGTTTTTT.